This T cell receptor beta chain derives from a study of human T cells and chemical hapten exposure. Documented time point: patch test 3, about 24 weeks after DPC sensitization. This sample's treatment: therapeutic diphenylcyclopropenone sensitization with weekly scalp DPC. Authors' analysis steps: Individual samples carried between about 23,224 and 700,000 TCRs, with 85,000 to 100,000 as the median. MiXCR, run by TCRdb on the RACE reads, gives a single entry per CDR3 protein. TCRdb's processing, not the study's, gives the V and J calls here. The sample has some 90,000 distinct CDR3 sequences; 11% are singletons. Sample: whole blood, taken in connection with sensitization to the hapten diphenylcyclopropenone (DPC). The TCR comes from a woman in her thirties with alopecia areata. Some clones in this sample may be carry-over from other donors' samples.

The CDR3: CASRTGQSSYNEQFF. DNA for the CDR3: TGTGCCAGCAGGACCGGACAGAGCTCCTACAATGAGCAGTTCTTC. V gene TRBV2 combines with J gene TRBJ2-1; the D gene is possibly TRBD1 (6 bases). Deletions cut 6 bases from V and 0 bases from J, with 12 bases between. CDR1 and CDR2 (germline): SNHLY, FYNNEI. The CDR3 covers 15 residues.